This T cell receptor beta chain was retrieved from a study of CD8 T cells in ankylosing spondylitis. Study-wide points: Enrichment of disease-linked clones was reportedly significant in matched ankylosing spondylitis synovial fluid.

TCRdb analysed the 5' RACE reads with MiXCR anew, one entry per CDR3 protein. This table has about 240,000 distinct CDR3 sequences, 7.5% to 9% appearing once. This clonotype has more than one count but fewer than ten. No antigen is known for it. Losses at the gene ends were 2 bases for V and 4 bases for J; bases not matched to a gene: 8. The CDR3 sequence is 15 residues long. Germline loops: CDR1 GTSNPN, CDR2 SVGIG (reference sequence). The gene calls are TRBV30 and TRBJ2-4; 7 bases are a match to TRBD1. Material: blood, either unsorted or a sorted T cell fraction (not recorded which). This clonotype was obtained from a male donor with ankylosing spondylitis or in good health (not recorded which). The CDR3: CAWSSGQTEKNIQYF. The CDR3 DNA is TGTGCCTGGAGTTCGGGACAGACAGAAAAAAACATTCAGTACTTC.